Here is one TCR beta chain with its context. The sample originates from a study of cytomegalovirus exposure and HLA in healthy donors. The CDR3 runs 14 residues. The germline V and J ends were trimmed by 3 bases and 8 bases, with 16 bases remaining between them. CDR1 and CDR2 from the germline V gene are LNHDA and SQIVND (reference sequence). Both 60 Vbeta primers and 13 Jbeta primers went into the PCR. Data came from immunoSEQ multiplex PCR; TCRdb stores just in-frame clones and leaves some out. Counted here are around 130,000 clones, 81% occurring once; the ten biggest clones make up 2% to 2.5%. The origin of this receptor is a woman aged 40 to 50 in good health and CMV-seronegative. This chain connects TRBV19 to TRBJ1-2; possible D gene TRBD1, 5 bases. Sequenced input: PBMCs. DNA for the CDR3: TGTGCCAGTAGTATCCCCCCCCAGGGATACGGCTACACCTTC. This codes for CASSIPPQGYGYTF.